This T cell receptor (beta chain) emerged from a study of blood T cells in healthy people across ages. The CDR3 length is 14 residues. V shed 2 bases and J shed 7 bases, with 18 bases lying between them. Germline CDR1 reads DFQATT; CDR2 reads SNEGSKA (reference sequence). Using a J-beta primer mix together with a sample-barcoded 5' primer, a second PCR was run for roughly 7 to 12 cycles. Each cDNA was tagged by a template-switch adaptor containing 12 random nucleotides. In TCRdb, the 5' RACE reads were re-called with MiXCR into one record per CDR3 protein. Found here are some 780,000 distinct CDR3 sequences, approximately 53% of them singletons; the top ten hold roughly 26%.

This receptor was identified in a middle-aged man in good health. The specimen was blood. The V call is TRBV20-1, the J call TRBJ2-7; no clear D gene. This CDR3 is CSARQSNNVDEQYF. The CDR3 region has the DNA TGCAGTGCTAGACAGTCGAACAATGTCGATGAGCAGTACTTC.